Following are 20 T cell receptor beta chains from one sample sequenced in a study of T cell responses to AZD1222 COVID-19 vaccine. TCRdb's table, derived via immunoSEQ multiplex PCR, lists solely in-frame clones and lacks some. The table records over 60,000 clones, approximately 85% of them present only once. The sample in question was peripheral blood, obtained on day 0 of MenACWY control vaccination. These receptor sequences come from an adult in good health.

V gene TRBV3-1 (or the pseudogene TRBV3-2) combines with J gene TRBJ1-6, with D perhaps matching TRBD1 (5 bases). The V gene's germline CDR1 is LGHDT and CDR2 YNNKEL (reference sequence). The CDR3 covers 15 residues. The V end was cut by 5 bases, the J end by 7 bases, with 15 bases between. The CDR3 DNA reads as TGTGCCAGCAGCACGAGGGACGGGCCGAATTCACCCCTCCACTTT. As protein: CASSTRDGPNSPLHF.

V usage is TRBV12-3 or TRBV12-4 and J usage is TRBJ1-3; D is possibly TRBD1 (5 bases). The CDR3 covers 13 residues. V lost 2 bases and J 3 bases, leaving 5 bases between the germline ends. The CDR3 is CASSLQGGNTIYF. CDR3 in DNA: TGTGCCAGCAGTTTACAGGGTGGAAACACCATATATTTT.

The CDR3 loop is CASSSSLGRFSNTGELFF. In DNA form, the CDR3 reads TGTGCCAGCAGTTCATCATTAGGACGGTTTTCAAACACCGGGGAGCTGTTTTTT. The chain carries TRBV7-9 and TRBJ2-2; D gene uncertain. Germline CDR1 is SEHNR and CDR2 is FQNEAQ (reference sequence). V was shortened by 6 bases and J by 2 bases, with 22 bases between the two germline ends. The CDR3 covers 18 residues.

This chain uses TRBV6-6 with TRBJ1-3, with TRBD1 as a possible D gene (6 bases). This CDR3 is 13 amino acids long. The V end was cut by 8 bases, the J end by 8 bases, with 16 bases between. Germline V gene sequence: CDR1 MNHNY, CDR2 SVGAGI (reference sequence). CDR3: CASGQGSGDTIYF. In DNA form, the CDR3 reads TGTGCCAGCGGTCAGGGGTCTGGGGACACCATATATTTT.

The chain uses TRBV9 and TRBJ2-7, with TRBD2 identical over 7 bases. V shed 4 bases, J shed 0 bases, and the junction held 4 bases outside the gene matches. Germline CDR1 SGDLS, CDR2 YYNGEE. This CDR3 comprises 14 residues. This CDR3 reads CASSPGTNSYEQYF. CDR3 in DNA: TGTGCCAGCAGCCCCGGGACTAACTCCTACGAGCAGTACTTC.

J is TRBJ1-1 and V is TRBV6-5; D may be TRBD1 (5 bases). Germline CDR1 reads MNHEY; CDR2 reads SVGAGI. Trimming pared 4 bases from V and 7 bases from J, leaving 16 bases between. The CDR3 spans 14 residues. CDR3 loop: CASSSGTITLEAFF. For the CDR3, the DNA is TGTGCCAGCAGTTCCGGGACGATAACACTTGAAGCTTTCTTT.

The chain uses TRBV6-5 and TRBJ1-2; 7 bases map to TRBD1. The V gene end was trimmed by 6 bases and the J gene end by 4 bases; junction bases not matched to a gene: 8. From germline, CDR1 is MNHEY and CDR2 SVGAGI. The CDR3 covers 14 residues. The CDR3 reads CASRASGQIYGYTF. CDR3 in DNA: TGTGCCAGCAGAGCCTCGGGACAGATCTATGGCTACACCTTC.

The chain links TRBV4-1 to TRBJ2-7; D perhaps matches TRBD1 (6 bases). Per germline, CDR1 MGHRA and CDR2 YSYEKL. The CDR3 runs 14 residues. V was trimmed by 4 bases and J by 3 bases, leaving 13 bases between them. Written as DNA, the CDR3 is TGCGCCAGCAGCCCCGCGACAGGTTTCTACGAGCAGTACTTC. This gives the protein CASSPATGFYEQYF.

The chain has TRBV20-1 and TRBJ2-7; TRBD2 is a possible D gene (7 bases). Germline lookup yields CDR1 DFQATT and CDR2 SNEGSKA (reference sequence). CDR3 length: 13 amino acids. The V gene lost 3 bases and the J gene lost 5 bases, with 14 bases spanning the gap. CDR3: CSASTGGLDEQYF. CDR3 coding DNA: TGCAGTGCTAGTACGGGGGGCCTCGACGAGCAGTACTTC.

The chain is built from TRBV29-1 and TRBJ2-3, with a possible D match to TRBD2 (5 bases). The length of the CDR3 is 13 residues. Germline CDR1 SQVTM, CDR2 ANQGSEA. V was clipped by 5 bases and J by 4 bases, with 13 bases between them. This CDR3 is CSVMGDGADTQYF. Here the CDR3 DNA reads TGCAGCGTTATGGGAGACGGCGCAGATACGCAGTATTTT.

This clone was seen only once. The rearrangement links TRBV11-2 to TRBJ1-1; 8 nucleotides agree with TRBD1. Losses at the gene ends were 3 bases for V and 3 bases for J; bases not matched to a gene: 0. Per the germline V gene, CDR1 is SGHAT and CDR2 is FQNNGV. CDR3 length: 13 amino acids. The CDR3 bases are TGTGCCAGCAGCTTGACAGGGGACACTGAAGCTTTCTTT. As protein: CASSLTGDTEAFF.

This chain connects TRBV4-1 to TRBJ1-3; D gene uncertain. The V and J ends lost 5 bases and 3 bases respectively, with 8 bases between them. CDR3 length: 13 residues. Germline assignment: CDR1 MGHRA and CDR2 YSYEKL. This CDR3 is CASSGSGGNTIYF. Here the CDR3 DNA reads TGCGCCAGCAGCGGATCGGGTGGAAACACCATATATTTT.

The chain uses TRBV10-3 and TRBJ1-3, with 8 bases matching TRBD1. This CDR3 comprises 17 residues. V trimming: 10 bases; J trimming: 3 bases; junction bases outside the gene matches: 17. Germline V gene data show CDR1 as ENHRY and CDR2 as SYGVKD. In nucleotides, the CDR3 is TGTGCCACGCGGGACAGGAGGGACCTCGGTGGTGGAAACACCATATATTTT. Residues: CATRDRRDLGGGNTIYF.

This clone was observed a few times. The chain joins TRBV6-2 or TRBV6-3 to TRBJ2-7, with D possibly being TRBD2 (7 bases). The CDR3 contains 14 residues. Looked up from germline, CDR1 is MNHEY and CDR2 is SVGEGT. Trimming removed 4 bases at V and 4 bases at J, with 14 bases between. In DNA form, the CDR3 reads TGTGCCAGCAGTTCCCTCGGGGGGCAGTACGAGCAGTACTTC. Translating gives CASSSLGGQYEQYF.

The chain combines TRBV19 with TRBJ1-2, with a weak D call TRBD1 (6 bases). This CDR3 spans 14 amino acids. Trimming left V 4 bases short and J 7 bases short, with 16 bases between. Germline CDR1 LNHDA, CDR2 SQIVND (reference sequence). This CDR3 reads CASSTLQGVGGYTF. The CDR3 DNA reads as TGTGCCAGTAGTACCCTACAGGGTGTTGGTGGCTACACCTTC.

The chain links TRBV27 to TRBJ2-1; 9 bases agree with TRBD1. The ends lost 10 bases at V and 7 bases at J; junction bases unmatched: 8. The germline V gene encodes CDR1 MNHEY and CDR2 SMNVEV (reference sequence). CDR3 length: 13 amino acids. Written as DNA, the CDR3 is TGTGCCACCGGGTACAGGGGGCAGAATGAGCAGTTCTTC. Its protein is CATGYRGQNEQFF.

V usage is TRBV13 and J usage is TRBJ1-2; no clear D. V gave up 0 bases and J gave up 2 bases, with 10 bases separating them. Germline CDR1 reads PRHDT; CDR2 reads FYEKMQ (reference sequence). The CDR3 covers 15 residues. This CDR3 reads CASSLGLGSNYGYTF. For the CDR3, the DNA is TGTGCCAGCAGCTTAGGCCTTGGATCGAACTATGGCTACACCTTC. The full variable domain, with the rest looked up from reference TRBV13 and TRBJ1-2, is AAGVIQSPRHLIKEKRETATLKCYPIPRHDTVYWYQQGPGQDPQFLISFYEKMQSDKGSIPDRFSAQQFSDYHSELNMSSLELGDSALYFCASSLGLGSNYGYTFGSGTRLTVV.

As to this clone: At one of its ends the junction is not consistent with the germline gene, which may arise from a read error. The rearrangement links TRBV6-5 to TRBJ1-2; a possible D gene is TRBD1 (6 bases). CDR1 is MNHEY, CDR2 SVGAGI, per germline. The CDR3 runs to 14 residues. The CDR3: CASRTQGGGYGYTF. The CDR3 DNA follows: TGTGCTAGCAGAACGCAGGGAGGGGGCTATGGCTACACCTTC.

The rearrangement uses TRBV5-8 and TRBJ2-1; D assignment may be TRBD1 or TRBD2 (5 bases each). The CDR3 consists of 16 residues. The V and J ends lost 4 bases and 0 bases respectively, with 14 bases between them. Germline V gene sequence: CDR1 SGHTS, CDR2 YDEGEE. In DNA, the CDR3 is TGTGCCAGCAGCCCGGCGTGGGGGAGCTCCTACAATGAGCAGTTCTTC. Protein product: CASSPAWGSSYNEQFF.

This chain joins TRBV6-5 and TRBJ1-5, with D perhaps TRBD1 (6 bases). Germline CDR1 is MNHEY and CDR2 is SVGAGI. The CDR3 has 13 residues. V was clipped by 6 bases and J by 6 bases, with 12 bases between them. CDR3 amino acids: CASRGGAGQPQHF. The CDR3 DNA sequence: TGTGCCAGCAGGGGGGGGGCCGGTCAGCCCCAGCATTTT.